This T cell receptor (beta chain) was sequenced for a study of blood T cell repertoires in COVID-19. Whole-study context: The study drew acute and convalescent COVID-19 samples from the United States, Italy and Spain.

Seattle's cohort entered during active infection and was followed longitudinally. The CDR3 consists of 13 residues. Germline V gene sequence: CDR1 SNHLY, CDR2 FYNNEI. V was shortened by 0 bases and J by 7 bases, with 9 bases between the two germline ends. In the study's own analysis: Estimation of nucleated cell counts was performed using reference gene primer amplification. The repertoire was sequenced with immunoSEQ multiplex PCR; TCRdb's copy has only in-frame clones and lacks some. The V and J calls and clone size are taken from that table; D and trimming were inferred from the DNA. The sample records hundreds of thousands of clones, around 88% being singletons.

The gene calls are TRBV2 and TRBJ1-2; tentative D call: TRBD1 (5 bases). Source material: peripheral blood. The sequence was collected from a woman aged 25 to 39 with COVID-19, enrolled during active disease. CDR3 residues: CASSEARQGGYTF. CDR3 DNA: TGTGCCAGCAGTGAAGCGAGGCAGGGTGGCTACACCTTC.